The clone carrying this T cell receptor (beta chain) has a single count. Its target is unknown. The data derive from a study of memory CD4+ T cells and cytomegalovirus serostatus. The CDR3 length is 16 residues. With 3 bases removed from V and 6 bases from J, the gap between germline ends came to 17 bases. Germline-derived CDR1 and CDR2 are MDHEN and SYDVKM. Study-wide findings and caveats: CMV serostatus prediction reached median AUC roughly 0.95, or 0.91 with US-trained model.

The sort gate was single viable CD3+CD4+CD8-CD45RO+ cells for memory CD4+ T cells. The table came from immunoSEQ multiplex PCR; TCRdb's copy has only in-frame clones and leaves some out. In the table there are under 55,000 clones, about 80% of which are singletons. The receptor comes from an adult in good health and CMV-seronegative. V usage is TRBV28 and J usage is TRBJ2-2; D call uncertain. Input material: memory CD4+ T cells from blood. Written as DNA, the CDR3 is TGTGCCAGCAGTTTCGGTGGTATCGGCCTATCCGGGGAGCTGTTTTTT. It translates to CASSFGGIGLSGELFF.